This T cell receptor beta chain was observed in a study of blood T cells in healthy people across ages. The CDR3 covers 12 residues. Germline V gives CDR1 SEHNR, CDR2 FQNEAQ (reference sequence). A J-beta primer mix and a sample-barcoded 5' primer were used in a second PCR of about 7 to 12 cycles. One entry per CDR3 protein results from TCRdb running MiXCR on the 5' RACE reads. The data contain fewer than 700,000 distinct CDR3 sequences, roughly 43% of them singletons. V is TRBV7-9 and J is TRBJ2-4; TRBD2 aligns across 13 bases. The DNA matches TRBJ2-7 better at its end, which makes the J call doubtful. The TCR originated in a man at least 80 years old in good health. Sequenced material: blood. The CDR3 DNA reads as TGTGCCACGGGACTAGCGGGATACGAGCAGTACTTC. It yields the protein CATGLAGYEQYF.